This entry lists 21 T cell receptor beta chains sequenced from one sample in a study of T-cell memory formation after mild COVID-19. TCRdb passed the 5' RACE reads through MiXCR, listing each CDR3 protein once. This table holds 450,000 to 650,000 distinct CDR3 sequences, about 20% found once. Sequencing was carried out using PBMCs or a T cell subset sorted from them (not recorded which). The receptors come from an adult woman who had mild COVID-19 (a few samples of this study predate the infection). Cell type and time point are not known.

This clonotype was seen a few times. The chain combines TRBV12-3 or TRBV12-4 with TRBJ2-7; no reliable D call. The germline V and J ends were trimmed by 0 bases and 0 bases, with 9 bases remaining between them. The CDR3 runs 15 residues. The CDR3 region is CASSLAGQASYEQYF. The CDR3 DNA is TGTGCCAGCAGTTTAGCAGGGCAGGCCTCCTACGAGCAGTACTTC.

This rearrangement joins TRBV4-1 to TRBJ1-1; no clear D. Trimming removed 0 bases from V and 4 bases from J, with 15 bases in between. The germline gives CDR1 MGHRA, CDR2 YSYEKL. This CDR3 contains 16 residues. The CDR3 sequence: CASSQEVALLGTEAFF. The CDR3 DNA reads TGCGCCAGCAGCCAAGAAGTAGCCCTCCTGGGCACTGAAGCTTTCTTT.

This clonotype was picked up a small number of times. The chain uses TRBV7-9 and TRBJ1-1, with D uncertain. Per germline, CDR1 SEHNR and CDR2 FQNEAQ (reference sequence). Deletions cut 5 bases from V and 8 bases from J, with 15 bases between. The CDR3 contains 13 residues. The CDR3 bases are TGTGCCAGCAGCCCCATCGACGGAGAAGAAGCTTTCTTT. Amino acid sequence: CASSPIDGEEAFF.

This clonotype was seen many times. V usage is TRBV12-3 or TRBV12-4 and J usage is TRBJ2-4, with no clear D. V was cut by 3 bases and J by 6 bases, with 12 bases left in between. This CDR3 is 14 amino acids long. The CDR3 sequence is CASSFGHGGNIQYF. The CDR3 region has the DNA TGTGCCAGCAGTTTCGGTCACGGCGGAAACATTCAGTACTTC.

The rearrangement links TRBV4-1 to TRBJ1-4, with a weak D call TRBD1 (5 bases). From germline, CDR1 is MGHRA and CDR2 YSYEKL. V was cut by 4 bases and J by 8 bases, with 17 bases left in between. The CDR3 totals 15 residues. The CDR3 sequence is CASSLTKGVEEKLFF. The CDR3 DNA is TGCGCCAGCAGCCTTACCAAAGGGGTAGAAGAAAAACTGTTTTTT.

J is TRBJ2-1 and V is TRBV7-3; the D gene could be TRBD1 or TRBD2 (5 bases each). Trimming stripped 5 bases from V and 7 bases from J, with 12 bases between. CDR1 SGHTA and CDR2 FQGTGA come from the germline V gene. CDR3 length equals 13 residues. The CDR3 DNA reads TGTGCCAGCAGCCCCGGGACCGTTAATGAGCAGTTCTTC. This translates into CASSPGTVNEQFF.

The rearrangement uses TRBV6-2 or TRBV6-3 and TRBJ2-1; 11 nucleotides match TRBD2. This CDR3 spans 15 amino acids. Losses at the gene ends were 2 bases for V and 7 bases for J; bases not matched to a gene: 4. Germline assignment: CDR1 MNHEY and CDR2 SVGEGT. The CDR3 region is CASSYTSGSRNEQFF. The CDR3 coding sequence is TGTGCCAGCAGTTACACTAGCGGGAGTAGGAATGAGCAGTTCTTC.

The chain couples TRBV19 to TRBJ1-1, with D unclear. Looked up from germline, CDR1 is LNHDA and CDR2 is SQIVND (reference sequence). V lost 4 bases, J lost 0 bases, and 9 bases lay in between. The CDR3 contains 14 residues. The CDR3 reads CASSRMGLNTEAFF. CDR3 in DNA: TGTGCCAGTAGTAGGATGGGCTTGAACACTGAAGCTTTCTTT.

This clonotype came up a few times. The chain joins TRBV5-6 to TRBJ2-3, with D perhaps matching TRBD2 (6 bases). The CDR3 extends over 12 amino acids. The germline V and J ends were trimmed by 0 bases and 14 bases, with 13 bases remaining between them. The germline V gene encodes CDR1 SGHDT and CDR2 YYEEEE. The CDR3 is CASSLDPGLRYF. The DNA for the CDR3 is TGTGCCAGCAGCTTGGATCCGGGACTTCGGTATTTT.

V and J are TRBV7-9 and TRBJ2-5; 7 positions match TRBD1. CDR3 size: 15 residues. Germline CDR1 reads SEHNR; CDR2 reads FQNEAQ (reference sequence). V trimming: 2 bases; J trimming: 5 bases; junction bases outside the gene matches: 8. The DNA for the CDR3 is TGTGCCAGCAGCTTATCAAGGACAGGTGGGGAGACCCAGTACTTC. Protein sequence: CASSLSRTGGETQYF.

This rearrangement joins TRBV5-1 to TRBJ2-7; D tentatively reads TRBD1 or TRBD2 (5 bases each). Per germline, CDR1 SGHRS and CDR2 YFSETQ. The V gene lost 0 bases and the J gene lost 3 bases, with 13 bases spanning the gap. The CDR3 consists of 15 residues. This CDR3 is CASSLGGSVDYEQYF. The DNA for the CDR3 is TGCGCCAGCAGCTTGGGGGGGTCAGTTGACTACGAGCAGTACTTC.

There are a few counts of this clonotype. The rearrangement links TRBV13 to TRBJ1-1; D call uncertain. Trimming shortened V by 5 bases and J by 8 bases, and 24 bases separated the two germline ends. The CDR3 totals 16 residues. Germline values: CDR1 PRHDT, CDR2 FYEKMQ (reference sequence). CDR3 amino acids: CASSPGEIRVGAEAFF. The CDR3 DNA reads as TGTGCCAGCAGCCCTGGGGAGATCCGGGTGGGTGCGGAAGCTTTCTTT.

V is TRBV6-2 or TRBV6-3 and J is TRBJ2-7; possible D gene TRBD1, 5 bases. Trimming cost V 2 bases and J 1 base, with 12 bases left between them. This CDR3 has 15 residues. Germline V CDR1 and CDR2: MNHEY, SVGEGT. CDR3 nucleotide sequence: TGTGCCAGCAGTTACCGGCCAGGACATTCCTACGAGCAGTACTTC. It encodes CASSYRPGHSYEQYF.

This clonotype was detected only a few times. The rearrangement uses TRBV6-6 and TRBJ2-7; D call uncertain. V dropped 3 bases and J dropped 6 bases, with 9 bases sitting between them. Germline CDR1 reads MNHNY; CDR2 reads SVGAGI (reference sequence). There are 12 residues in the CDR3. CDR3 protein: CASSYPDAEQYF. DNA of the CDR3: TGTGCCAGCAGTTATCCGGATGCCGAGCAGTACTTC.

This CDR3 reads CASGLGRKTITGELFF. CDR3 sequence (DNA): TGTGCTAGTGGTTTGGGGCGGAAAACTATCACCGGGGAGCTGTTTTTT. The V call is TRBV12-5, the J call TRBJ2-2; D not resolved. CDR3 length equals 16 residues. Looked up from germline, CDR1 is LGHNT and CDR2 is FRNRAP. V was clipped by 1 base and J by 4 bases, with 13 bases between them.

This clonotype was counted between two and nine times. The J gene is TRBJ2-2, the V gene TRBV12-3 or TRBV12-4; TRBD1 agrees at 9 bases. This CDR3 is built from 15 residues. The V gene end was trimmed by 6 bases and the J gene end by 2 bases; junction bases not matched to a gene: 4. For the CDR3, the DNA is TGTGCCAGCAGGGGGGACAGGGTTAACACCGGGGAGCTGTTTTTT. This sequence encodes CASRGDRVNTGELFF.

CDR3 bases: TGTGCCATCAGTGAGTCAAACGGAGTCTACGAGCAGTACTTC. This translates into CAISESNGVYEQYF. This chain connects TRBV10-3 to TRBJ2-7; D gene unclear. There are 14 residues in the CDR3. The germline V gene encodes CDR1 ENHRY and CDR2 SYGVKD. V shed 0 bases and J shed 3 bases, with 9 bases lying between them.

The J gene is TRBJ1-2, the V gene TRBV12-3 or TRBV12-4; TRBD1 is a possible D gene (6 bases). Trimming left V 1 base short and J 6 bases short, with 15 bases between. The length of the CDR3 is 15 residues. CDR3 in DNA: TGTGCCAGCAGTTTAGAGGTCAGGGGAAGTCATGGCTACACCTTC. Its translation: CASSLEVRGSHGYTF.

This clonotype was recorded a few times. V is TRBV29-1 and J is TRBJ1-5; D uncertain. CDR3 size: 13 residues. The germline V gene encodes CDR1 SQVTM and CDR2 ANQGSEA. Trimming stripped 4 bases from V and 9 bases from J, with 16 bases between. The DNA for the CDR3 is TGCAGCGTTGCCCCTGTAGGCCCGGGGCCCCAGCATTTT. The encoded protein is CSVAPVGPGPQHF.

This clonotype was seen a few times. This chain connects TRBV3-1 to TRBJ2-7, with D tentatively TRBD1 (6 bases). V gave up 4 bases and J gave up 0 bases, with 16 bases separating them. Germline V gene data show CDR1 as LGHDT and CDR2 as YNNKEL (reference sequence). This CDR3 has 16 amino acids. CDR3 region: CASSRDTTGPSYEQYF. The CDR3 nucleotides read TGTGCCAGCAGCCGAGACACCACAGGGCCCTCCTACGAGCAGTACTTC.

The chain recombines TRBV9 with TRBJ2-1, with 8 nucleotides matching TRBD2. From germline, CDR1 is SGDLS and CDR2 YYNGEE. The CDR3 runs to 16 residues. V shed 4 bases, J shed 9 bases, and the junction held 15 bases outside the gene matches. The CDR3 region has the DNA TGTGCCAGCAGCCCGAGAGAGGGACTAGTGAGTCCTGAGCAGTTCTTC. This encodes CASSPREGLVSPEQFF.